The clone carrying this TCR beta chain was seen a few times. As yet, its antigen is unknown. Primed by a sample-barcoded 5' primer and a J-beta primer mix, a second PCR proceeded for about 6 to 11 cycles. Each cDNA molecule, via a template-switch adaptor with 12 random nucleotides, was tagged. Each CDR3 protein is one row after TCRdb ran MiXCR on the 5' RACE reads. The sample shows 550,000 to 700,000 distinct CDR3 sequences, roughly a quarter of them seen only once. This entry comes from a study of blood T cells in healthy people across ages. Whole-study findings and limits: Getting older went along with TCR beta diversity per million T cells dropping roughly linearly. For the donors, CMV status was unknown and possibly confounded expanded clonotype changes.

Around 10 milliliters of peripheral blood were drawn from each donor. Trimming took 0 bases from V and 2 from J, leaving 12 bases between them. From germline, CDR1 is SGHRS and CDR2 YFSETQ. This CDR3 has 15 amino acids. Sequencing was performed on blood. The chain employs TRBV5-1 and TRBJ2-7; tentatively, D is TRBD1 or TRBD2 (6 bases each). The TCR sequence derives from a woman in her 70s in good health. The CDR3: CASSLGGTRTYEQYF. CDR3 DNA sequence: TGCGCCAGCAGCTTGGGCGGGACACGAACCTACGAGCAGTACTTC. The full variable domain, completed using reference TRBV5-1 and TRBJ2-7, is KAGVTQTPRYLIKTRGQQVTLSCSPISGHRSVSWYQQTPGQGLQFLFEYFSETQRNKGNFPGRFSGRQFSNSRSEMNVSTLELGDSALYLCASSLGGTRTYEQYFGPGTRLTVT.